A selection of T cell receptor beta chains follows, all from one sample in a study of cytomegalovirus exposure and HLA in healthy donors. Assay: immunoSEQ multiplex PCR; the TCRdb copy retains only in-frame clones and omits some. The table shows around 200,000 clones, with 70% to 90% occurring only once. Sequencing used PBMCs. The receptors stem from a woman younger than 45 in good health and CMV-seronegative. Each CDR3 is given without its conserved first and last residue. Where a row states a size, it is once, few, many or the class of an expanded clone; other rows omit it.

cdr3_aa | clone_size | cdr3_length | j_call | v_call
ASSRGIINTGELF | NA | 13 | TRBJ2-2 | TRBV11-2
ASSLLANTEAF | NA | 11 | TRBJ1-1 | TRBV5-1
SVDPTGVPYNEQF | NA | 13 | TRBJ2-1 | TRBV29-1
ASSLGQGRQETQY | NA | 13 | TRBJ2-5 | TRBV5-6
ASTISTGDNEQF | few | 12 | TRBJ2-1 | TRBV7-2
ASSLLAKGPYEQY | NA | 13 | TRBJ2-7 | TRBV6-5
SVVLAGGGEQF | NA | 11 | TRBJ2-1 | TRBV29-1
ASTQAGGNGYT | NA | 11 | TRBJ1-2 | TRBV27
ASRRGATYEQY | NA | 11 | TRBJ2-7 | TRBV19
ASSLGGQPYTDTQY | NA | 14 | TRBJ2-3 | TRBV5-1
ASSLIGGTGSQETQY | NA | 15 | TRBJ2-5 | TRBV5-6
ASSPSLTNEKLF | NA | 12 | TRBJ1-4 | TRBV6-5